This TCR beta chain came from a study of T cells after yellow fever vaccination. The CDR3 extends over 17 amino acids. After removal of 4 bases from V and 0 bases from J, the junction contained 9 bases not matched to a gene. Germline V gene lookup returns CDR1 KGHDR and CDR2 SFDVKD. This clonotype has a count of ten or more. Universal primer sites and UMIs were introduced during 5'RACE template-switching synthesis of TCR cDNA. One entry per CDR3 protein, called by TCRdb with MiXCR from the 5' RACE reads. This sample has hundreds of thousands of distinct CDR3 sequences, with roughly an eighth found just once.

The chain joins TRBV24-1 to TRBJ2-3, with 7 bases fitting TRBD2. Material: CD4+ T cells sorted from PBMCs, obtained 15 days after the yellow fever booster vaccination. This clonotype originated in a man between 18 and 35 years old who received the YFV17D yellow fever vaccine. CDR3 DNA: TGTGCCACCAGTGACCCGGGGGGACTATCTAGCACAGATACGCAGTATTTT. This codes for CATSDPGGLSSTDTQYF.